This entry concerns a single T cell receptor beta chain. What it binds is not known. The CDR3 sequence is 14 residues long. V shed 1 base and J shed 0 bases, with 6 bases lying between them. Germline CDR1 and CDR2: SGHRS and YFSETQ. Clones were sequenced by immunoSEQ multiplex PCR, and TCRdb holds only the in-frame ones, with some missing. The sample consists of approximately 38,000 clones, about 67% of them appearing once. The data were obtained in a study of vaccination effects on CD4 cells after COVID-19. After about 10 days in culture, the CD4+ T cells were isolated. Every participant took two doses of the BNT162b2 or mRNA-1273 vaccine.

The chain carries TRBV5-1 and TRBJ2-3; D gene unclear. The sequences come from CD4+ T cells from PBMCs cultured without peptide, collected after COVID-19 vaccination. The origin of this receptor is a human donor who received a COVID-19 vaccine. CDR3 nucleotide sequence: TGCGCCAGCAGCTTGATAGGGAGCACAGATACGCAGTATTTT. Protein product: CASSLIGSTDTQYF.